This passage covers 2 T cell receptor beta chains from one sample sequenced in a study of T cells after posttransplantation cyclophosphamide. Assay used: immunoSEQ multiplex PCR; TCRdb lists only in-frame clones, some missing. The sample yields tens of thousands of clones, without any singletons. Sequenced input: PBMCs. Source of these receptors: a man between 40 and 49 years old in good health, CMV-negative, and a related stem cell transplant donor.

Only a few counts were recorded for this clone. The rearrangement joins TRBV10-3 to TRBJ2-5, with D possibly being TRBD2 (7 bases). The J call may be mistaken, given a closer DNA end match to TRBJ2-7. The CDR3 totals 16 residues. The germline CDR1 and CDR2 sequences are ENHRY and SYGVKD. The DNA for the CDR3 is TGTGCCATCAGTGAGGCGGGGGCAGGGAAAATGGACGAGCAGTACTTC. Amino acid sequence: CAISEAGAGKMDEQYF.

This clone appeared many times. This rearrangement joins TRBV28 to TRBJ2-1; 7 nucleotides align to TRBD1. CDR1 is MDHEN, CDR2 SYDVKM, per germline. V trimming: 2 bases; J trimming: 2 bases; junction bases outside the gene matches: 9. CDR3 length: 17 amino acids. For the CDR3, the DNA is TGTGCCAGCAGTTTAGGGAGACAGGGCCCTACCTACAATGAGCAGTTCTTC. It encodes CASSLGRQGPTYNEQFF.